This TCR beta chain was captured in a study of blood T cell repertoires in COVID-19. Study background: Researchers got acute and convalescent COVID-19 samples from the United States, Italy and Spain. From T cells, B-cell-depleted T cells, or PBMCs came the material, which was cDNA or gDNA.

Germline V gene data show CDR1 as SNHLY and CDR2 as FYNNEI. CDR3 length equals 15 residues. The trim removed 5 bases at V and 8 bases at J, leaving 10 bases unmatched. In the authors' workflow: Counts of nucleated cells, estimated from reference gene primer amplification, were obtained. Here immunoSEQ multiplex PCR was the method, and the copy in TCRdb shows in-frame clones only, minus some. That table gives V, J and clone size, and the DNA gave D and trimming. This sample has 55,000 to 70,000 clones, with about 86% found just once. The V and J genes are TRBV2 and TRBJ1-4; 8 bases are shared with TRBD1. The sequenced sample was peripheral blood. This TCR derives from a middle-aged man with acute or convalescent COVID-19. This chain's CDR3 is CASSYGQGRKEKLFF. The CDR3 coding sequence is TGTGCCAGCAGTTACGGACAGGGAAGGAAGGAAAAACTGTTTTTT.